This T cell receptor beta chain was observed in a study of T cells in tuberculosis (dated 2018 in TCRdb). Notes on the research overall: To characterize T cells specific for the mycobacterial lipid antigen glucose monomycolate (GMM), the study used CD1B tetramers together with high-throughput TCR immunosequencing.

After being thawed and rested overnight, PBMC were stained with GMM-loaded CD1B tetramer, a Live/Dead dye and anti-CD3, and were then sorted on a FACS Aria II. CD1B tetramers were loaded with C32 glucose monomycolate purified from Rhodococcus equi. Before cryopreservation, the PBMC later used for tetramer sorting had been depleted of CD14-expressing monocytes as part of a separate study. From each donor, approximately 100,000 tetramer-negative cells were sorted and analyzed together with the tetramer-positive cells. Antigen-specific T cells were sorted from a handful of healthy South African adults using GMM-loaded CD1B tetramers. Because TCR-alpha and TCR-beta chains were sequenced unpaired, no information on chain pairing was available. TCR libraries were generated with the immunoSEQ multiplex PCR assay, using TCR-beta and/or TCR-alpha/delta assays for each sample. The amplified TCR libraries were sequenced on the Illumina high-throughput platform. In the original analysis: Clustering and dimensionality reduction relied on pairwise TCRdist distances among GMM-specific receptors from T cells that were either sorted ex vivo or expanded in vitro. Sequence motifs, defined by gene usage and CDR3 content, were tested for enrichment in tetramer-positive compared with tetramer-negative populations. In its TCRdb copy, this immuneACCESS table keeps in-frame sequences only and misses some clones. Where compared with another copy, unresolved V genes explain less than half of these, and the others have no known cause. D and trimming come from the DNA, and the V and J calls and clone size come from that table. The sample table holds some 90,000 clones, of which roughly 88% were seen once. Approximately 2% of the sample goes to the ten largest clones.

This clone appeared a few times. There are no base qualities to consult, and no much larger clone falls within one base. Here V drops 4 bases and J drops 4 bases, and the junction holds 5 bases not matched to any gene. The germline V gene yields SGHTA for CDR1 and FQGNSA for CDR2. The CDR3 contains 15 residues, cysteine and phenylalanine counted. CDR3 DNA is the only sequence kept; it has 45 bases, read in frame from the first base. Overall results and qualifications from the work: T cells that bind the CD1B-GMM tetramer with low affinity may have been missed by the stringent sort gate.

Sequencing was performed on CD1b-GMM tetramer-negative cells sorted from PBMCs. Interpreted using the paper, the cell subset or site label stands for: T cells not binding CD1B-GMM tetramer, sorted from same donor. This receptor was taken from an adult woman with latent tuberculosis. The V and J genes are TRBV7-2 and TRBJ2-1; TRBD2 lines up with 9 middle nucleotides. Here the CDR3 is given as CASSSIAGVYNEQFF. The DNA sequence is given as TGTGCCAGCAGCTCGATAGCGGGGGTTTACAATGAGCAGTTCTTC.